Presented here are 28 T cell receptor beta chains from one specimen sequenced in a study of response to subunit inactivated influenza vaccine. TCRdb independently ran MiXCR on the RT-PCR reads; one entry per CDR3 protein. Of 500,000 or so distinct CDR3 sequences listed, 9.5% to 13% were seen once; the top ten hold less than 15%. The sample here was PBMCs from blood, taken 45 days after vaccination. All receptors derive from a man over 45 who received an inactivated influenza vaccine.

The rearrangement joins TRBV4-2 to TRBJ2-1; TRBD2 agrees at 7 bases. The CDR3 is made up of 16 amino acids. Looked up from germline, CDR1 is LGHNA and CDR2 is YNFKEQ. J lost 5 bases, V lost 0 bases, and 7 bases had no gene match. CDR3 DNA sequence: TGTGCCAGCAGCCAAGATTTAGCGGGTGGGAACAATGAGCAGTTCTTC. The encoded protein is CASSQDLAGGNNEQFF.

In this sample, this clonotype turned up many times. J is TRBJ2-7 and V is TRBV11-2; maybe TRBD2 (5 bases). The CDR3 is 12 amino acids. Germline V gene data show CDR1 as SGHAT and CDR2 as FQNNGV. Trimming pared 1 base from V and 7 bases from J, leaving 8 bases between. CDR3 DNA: TGTGCCAGCAGCTTAGTCCTAGCTGAGCAGTACTTC. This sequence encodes CASSLVLAEQYF.

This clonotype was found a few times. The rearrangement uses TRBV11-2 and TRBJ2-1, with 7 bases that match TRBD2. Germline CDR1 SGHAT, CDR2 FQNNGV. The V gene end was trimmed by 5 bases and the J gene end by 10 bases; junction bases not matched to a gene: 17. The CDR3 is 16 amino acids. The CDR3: CASSAATSRPQHEQFF. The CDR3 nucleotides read TGTGCCAGCAGCGCAGCGACTAGCAGGCCCCAACACGAGCAGTTCTTC.

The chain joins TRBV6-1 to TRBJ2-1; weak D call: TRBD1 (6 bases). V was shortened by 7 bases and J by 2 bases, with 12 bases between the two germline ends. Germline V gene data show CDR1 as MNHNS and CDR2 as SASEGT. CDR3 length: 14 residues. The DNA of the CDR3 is TGTGCCAGCAAATTGACAGGTGCCTACAATGAGCAGTTCTTC. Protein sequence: CASKLTGAYNEQFF.

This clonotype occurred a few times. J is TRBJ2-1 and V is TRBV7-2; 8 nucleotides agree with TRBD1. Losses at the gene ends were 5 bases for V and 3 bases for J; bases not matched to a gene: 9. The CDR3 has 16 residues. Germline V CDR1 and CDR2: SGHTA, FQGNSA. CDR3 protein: CASSTQGAANYNEQFF. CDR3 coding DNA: TGTGCCAGCAGCACCCAGGGGGCAGCTAACTACAATGAGCAGTTCTTC.

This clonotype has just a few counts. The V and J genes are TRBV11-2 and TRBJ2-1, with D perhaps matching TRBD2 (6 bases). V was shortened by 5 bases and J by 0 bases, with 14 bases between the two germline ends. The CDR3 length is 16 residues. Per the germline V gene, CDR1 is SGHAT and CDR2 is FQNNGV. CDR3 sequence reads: CASSQWGVSSYNEQFF. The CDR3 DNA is TGTGCCAGCAGCCAGTGGGGGGTTAGCTCCTACAATGAGCAGTTCTTC.

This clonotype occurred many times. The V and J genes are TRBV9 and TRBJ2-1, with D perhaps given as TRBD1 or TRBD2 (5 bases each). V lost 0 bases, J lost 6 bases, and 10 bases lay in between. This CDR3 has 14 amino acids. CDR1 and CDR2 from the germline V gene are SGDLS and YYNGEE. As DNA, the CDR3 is TGTGCCAGCAGCGTAGGGGGCCGGGGCAATGAGCAGTTCTTC. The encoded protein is CASSVGGRGNEQFF.

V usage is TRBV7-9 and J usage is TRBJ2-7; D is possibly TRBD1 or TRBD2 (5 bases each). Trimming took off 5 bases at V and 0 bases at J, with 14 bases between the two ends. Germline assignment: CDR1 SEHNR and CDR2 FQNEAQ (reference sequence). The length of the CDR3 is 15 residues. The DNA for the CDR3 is TGTGCCAGCAGCCCGGCGAGGGGATTCTCCTACGAGCAGTACTTC. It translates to CASSPARGFSYEQYF. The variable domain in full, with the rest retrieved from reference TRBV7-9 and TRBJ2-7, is DTGVSQNPRHKITKRGQNVTFRCDPISEHNRLYWYRQTLGQGPEFLTYFQNEAQLEKSRLLSDRFSAERPKGSFSTLEIQRTEQGDSAMYLCASSPARGFSYEQYFGPGTRLTVT.

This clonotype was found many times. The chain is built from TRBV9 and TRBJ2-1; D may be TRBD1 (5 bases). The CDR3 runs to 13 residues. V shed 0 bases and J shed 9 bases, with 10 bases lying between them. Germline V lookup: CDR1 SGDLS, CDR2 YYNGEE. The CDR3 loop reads CASSVGSGPEQFF. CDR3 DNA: TGTGCCAGCAGCGTAGGGTCAGGGCCTGAGCAGTTCTTC.

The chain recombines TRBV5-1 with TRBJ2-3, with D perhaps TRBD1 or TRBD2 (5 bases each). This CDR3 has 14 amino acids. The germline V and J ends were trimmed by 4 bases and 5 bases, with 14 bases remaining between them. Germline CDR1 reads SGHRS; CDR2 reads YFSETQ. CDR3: CASSQGRAIDTQYF. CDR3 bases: TGCGCCAGCAGCCAGGGACGAGCAATAGATACGCAGTATTTT.

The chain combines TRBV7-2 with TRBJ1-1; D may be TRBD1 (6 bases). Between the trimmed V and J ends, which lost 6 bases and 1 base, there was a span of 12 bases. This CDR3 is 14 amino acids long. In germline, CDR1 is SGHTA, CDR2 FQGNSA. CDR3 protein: CASRAGTPNTEAFF. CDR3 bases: TGTGCCAGCAGGGCCGGGACACCGAACACTGAAGCTTTCTTT.

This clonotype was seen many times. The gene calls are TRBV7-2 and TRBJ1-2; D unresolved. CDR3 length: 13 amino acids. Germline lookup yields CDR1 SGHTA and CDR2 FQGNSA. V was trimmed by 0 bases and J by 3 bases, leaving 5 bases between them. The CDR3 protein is CASSLAQDYGYTF. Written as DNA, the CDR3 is TGTGCCAGCAGCTTAGCCCAGGACTATGGCTACACCTTC.

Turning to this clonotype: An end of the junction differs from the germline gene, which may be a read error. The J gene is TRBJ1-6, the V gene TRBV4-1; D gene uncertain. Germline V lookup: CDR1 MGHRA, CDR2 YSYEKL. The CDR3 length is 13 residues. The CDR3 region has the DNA TGCGCCAGCAGCCAAGAGGTGAATTCAGCCCTCCACTTT. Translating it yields CASSQEVNSALHF.

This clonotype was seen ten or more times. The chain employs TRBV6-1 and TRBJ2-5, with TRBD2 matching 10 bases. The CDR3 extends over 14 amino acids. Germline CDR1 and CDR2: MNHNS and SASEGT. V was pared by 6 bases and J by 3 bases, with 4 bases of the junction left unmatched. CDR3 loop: CASRTGTSEETQYF. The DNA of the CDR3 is TGTGCCAGCAGAACCGGGACTAGCGAAGAGACCCAGTACTTC.

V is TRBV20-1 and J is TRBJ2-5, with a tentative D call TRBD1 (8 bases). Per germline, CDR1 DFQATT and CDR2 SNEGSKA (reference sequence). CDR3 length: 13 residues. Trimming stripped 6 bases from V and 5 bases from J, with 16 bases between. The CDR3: CSATGQGGETQYF. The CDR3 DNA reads TGCAGTGCGACCGGACAGGGAGGGGAGACCCAGTACTTC.

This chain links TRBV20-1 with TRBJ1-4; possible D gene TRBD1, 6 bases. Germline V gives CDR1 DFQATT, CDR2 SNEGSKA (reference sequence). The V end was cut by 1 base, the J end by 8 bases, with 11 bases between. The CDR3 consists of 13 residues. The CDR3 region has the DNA TGCAGTGCTAGAGCAGTGAGGGGGGAAAAACTGTTTTTT. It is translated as CSARAVRGEKLFF.

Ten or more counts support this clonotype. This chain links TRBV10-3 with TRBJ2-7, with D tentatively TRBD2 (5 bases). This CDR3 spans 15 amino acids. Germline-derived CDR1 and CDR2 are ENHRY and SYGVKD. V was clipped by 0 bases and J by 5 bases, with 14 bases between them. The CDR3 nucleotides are TGTGCCATCAGTGAGTCTCGACTTATCGGGGACGAGCAGTACTTC. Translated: CAISESRLIGDEQYF.

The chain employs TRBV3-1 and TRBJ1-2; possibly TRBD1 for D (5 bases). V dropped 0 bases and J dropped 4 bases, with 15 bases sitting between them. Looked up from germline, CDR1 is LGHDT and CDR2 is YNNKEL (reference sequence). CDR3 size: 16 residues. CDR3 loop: CASSQEGLMLGYGYTF. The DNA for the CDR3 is TGTGCCAGCAGCCAAGAGGGACTTATGCTGGGCTATGGCTACACCTTC.

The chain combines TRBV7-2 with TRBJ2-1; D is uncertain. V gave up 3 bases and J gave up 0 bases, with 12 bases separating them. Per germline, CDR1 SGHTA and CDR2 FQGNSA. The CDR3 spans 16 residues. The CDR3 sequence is CASSFNVLISYNEQFF. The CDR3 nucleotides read TGTGCCAGCAGCTTTAACGTGCTAATCTCCTACAATGAGCAGTTCTTC. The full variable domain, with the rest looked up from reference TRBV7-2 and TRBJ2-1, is GAGVSQSPSNKVTEKGKDVELRCDPISGHTALYWYRQSLGQGLEFLIYFQGNSAPDKSGLPSDRFSAERTGGSVSTLTIQRTQQEDSAVYLCASSFNVLISYNEQFFGPGTRLTVL.

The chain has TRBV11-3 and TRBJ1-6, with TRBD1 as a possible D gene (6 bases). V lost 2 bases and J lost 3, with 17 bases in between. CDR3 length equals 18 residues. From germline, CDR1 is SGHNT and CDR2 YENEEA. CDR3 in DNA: TGTGCCAGCAGCTTACCTCCGAATCCGACAGGCTATAATTCACCCCTCCACTTT. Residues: CASSLPPNPTGYNSPLHF.

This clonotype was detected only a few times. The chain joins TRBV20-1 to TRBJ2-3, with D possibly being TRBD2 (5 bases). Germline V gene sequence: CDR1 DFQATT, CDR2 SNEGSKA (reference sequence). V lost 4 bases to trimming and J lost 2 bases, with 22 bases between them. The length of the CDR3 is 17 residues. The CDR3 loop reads CSAKWLRGKANTDTQYF. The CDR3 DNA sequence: TGCAGTGCTAAATGGTTACGGGGAAAAGCGAACACAGATACGCAGTATTTT.

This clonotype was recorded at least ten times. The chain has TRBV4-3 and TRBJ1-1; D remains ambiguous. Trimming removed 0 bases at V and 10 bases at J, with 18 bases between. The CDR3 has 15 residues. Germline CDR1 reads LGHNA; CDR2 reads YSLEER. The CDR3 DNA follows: TGCGCCAGCAGCCAAGATGCCGTGACCCTCTCCGGAGCTTTCTTT. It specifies CASSQDAVTLSGAFF.

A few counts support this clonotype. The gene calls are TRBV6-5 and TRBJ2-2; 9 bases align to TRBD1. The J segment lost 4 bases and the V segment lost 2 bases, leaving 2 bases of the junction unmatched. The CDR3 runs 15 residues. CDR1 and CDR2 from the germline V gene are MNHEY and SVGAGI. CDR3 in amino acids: CASSYGTGPTGELFF. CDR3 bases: TGTGCCAGCAGTTACGGGACAGGGCCCACCGGGGAGCTGTTTTTT.

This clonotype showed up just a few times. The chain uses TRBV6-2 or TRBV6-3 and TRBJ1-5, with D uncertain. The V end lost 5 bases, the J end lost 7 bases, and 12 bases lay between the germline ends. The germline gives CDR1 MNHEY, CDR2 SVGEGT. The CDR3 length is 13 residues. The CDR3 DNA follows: TGTGCCAGCAGTACCGCGGGGAGGCAGCCCCAGCATTTT. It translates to CASSTAGRQPQHF.

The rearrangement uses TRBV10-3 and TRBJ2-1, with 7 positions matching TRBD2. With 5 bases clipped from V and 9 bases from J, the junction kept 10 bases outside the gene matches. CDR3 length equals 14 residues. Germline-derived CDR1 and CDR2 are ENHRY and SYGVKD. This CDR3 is CAISWGGTGSEQFF. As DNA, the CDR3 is TGTGCCATCAGTTGGGGGGGTACGGGTAGTGAGCAGTTCTTC.

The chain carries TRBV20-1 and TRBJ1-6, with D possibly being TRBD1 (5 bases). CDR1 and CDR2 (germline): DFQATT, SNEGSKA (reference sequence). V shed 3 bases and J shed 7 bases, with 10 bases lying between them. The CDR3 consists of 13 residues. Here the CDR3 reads CSASAGLNSPLHF. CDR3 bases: TGCAGTGCTAGTGCGGGACTAAATTCACCCCTCCACTTT.

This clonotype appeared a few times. The CDR3 here is CASSLYMAGEQETQYF. CDR3 sequence (DNA): TGTGCCAGCAGCTTATACATGGCGGGGGAACAAGAGACCCAGTACTTC. V is TRBV7-2 and J is TRBJ2-5, with 7 bases matching TRBD2. Germline lookup yields CDR1 SGHTA and CDR2 FQGNSA. The CDR3 loop spans 16 amino acids. Trimming at V came to 2 bases and at J to 2 bases, leaving 8 bases not matched to a gene.

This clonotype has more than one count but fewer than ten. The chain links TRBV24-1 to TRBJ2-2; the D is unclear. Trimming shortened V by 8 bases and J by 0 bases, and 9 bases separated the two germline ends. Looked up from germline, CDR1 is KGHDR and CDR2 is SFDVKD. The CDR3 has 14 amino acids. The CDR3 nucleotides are TGTGCCACCATGCCGACCGCGAACACCGGGGAGCTGTTTTTT. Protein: CATMPTANTGELFF.